A single sample is the source of the 12 T cell receptor beta chains below, sequenced in a study of blood T cells in healthy people across ages. Sample-barcoded 5' priming and a J-beta primer mix drove a second PCR of roughly 6 to 12 cycles. TCRdb re-analysed the 5' RACE reads in MiXCR, keeping a single row per CDR3 protein. Counted here are more than 650,000 distinct CDR3 sequences, 20% to 30% occurring once; the ten biggest clones make up 2.5% to 3.5%. This sample was also put to use in a study of T cells of mothers and their children.

The sequenced sample was blood. All receptors come from a boy younger than 18 in good health.

A remark on this clonotype: One end of the junction does not line up with germline, which may come from a read error. The V call is TRBV12-3 or TRBV12-4, the J call TRBJ2-2; perhaps TRBD2 as D (7 bases). This CDR3 spans 16 amino acids. CDR3 amino acids: CASSLAGGPKTGELFF. CDR3 DNA sequence: TGTGCCAGCAGTTTAGCGGGGGGGCCGAAAACCGGGGAGCTGTTTTTT.

This clonotype was detected a few times. The chain recombines TRBV5-1 with TRBJ2-2, with TRBD1 as a possible D gene (5 bases). The CDR3 has 16 residues. Per the germline V gene, CDR1 is SGHRS and CDR2 is YFSETQ. The ends were cut back, 5 bases at V and 2 bases at J, with 16 bases in the middle. The CDR3 DNA reads TGCGCCAGCAGGTTCCGACAGTTTGGCAACACCGGGGAGCTGTTTTTT. Amino acid sequence: CASRFRQFGNTGELFF.

In this sample, this clonotype turned up once. The genes are TRBV10-3 and TRBJ2-6; 7 bases fit TRBD2. With V trimmed by 3 bases and J by 0 bases, 2 bases remained unmatched. The germline gives CDR1 ENHRY, CDR2 SYGVKD. The CDR3 consists of 16 residues. CDR3 nucleotide sequence: TGTGCCATCAGTGATTCGGGGGGCTCTGGGGCCAACGTCCTGACTTTC. Its protein is CAISDSGGSGANVLTF.

This clonotype was counted a few times. The chain recombines TRBV20-1 with TRBJ1-6, with D possibly TRBD1 on 6 matching bases. V was pared by 6 bases and J by 14 bases, with 20 bases between. Germline lookup yields CDR1 DFQATT and CDR2 SNEGSKA (reference sequence). CDR3 length equals 13 residues. The CDR3 nucleotides read TGCAGTGCCCCCGGGGGGCCCGGTTTTACCCTCCACTTT. Protein sequence: CSAPGGPGFTLHF.

The V gene is TRBV27, the J gene TRBJ2-2; 8 bases match TRBD1. Germline V gene sequence: CDR1 MNHEY, CDR2 SMNVEV (reference sequence). This CDR3 spans 15 amino acids. Losses at the gene ends were 3 bases for V and 4 bases for J; bases not matched to a gene: 4. CDR3 region: CASSFQGAGTGELFF. DNA for the CDR3: TGTGCCAGCAGTTTTCAGGGGGCAGGCACCGGGGAGCTGTTTTTT.

The genes are TRBV25-1 and TRBJ2-1; D is uncertain. The tail of the sequence fits TRBJ2-7 better, so the J call may be wrong. There are 13 residues in the CDR3. CDR1 is MGHDK, CDR2 SYGVNS, per germline. The CDR3 loop is CASSKDPTYEQYF. CDR3 bases: TGTGCCAGCAGTAAAGACCCTACCTACGAGCAGTACTTC.

The chain recombines TRBV6-6 with TRBJ1-2; D gene ambiguous. Trimming removed 4 bases at V and 7 bases at J, with 13 bases between. This CDR3 contains 13 residues. The V gene's germline CDR1 is MNHNY and CDR2 SVGAGI (reference sequence). The CDR3, as DNA: TGTGCCAGCAGTTCCGGGCCAAGAGGTGGCTACACCTTC. Its protein product is CASSSGPRGGYTF.

The chain is built from TRBV27 and TRBJ1-5; no clear D. Per germline, CDR1 MNHEY and CDR2 SMNVEV (reference sequence). This CDR3 has 15 amino acids. With 2 bases removed from V and 2 bases from J, the gap between germline ends came to 10 bases. The CDR3 loop is CASSLGVAGNQPQHF. In nucleotides, the CDR3 is TGTGCCAGCAGTTTAGGGGTAGCGGGCAATCAGCCCCAGCATTTT.

The chain joins TRBV5-1 to TRBJ1-1; D is uncertain. V was pared by 4 bases and J by 0 bases, with 7 bases between. The CDR3 is made up of 13 amino acids. Germline values: CDR1 SGHRS, CDR2 YFSETQ. CDR3 sequence: CASSIQMNTEAFF. The CDR3 DNA sequence: TGCGCCAGCAGCATACAGATGAACACTGAAGCTTTCTTT. The full variable domain, with the rest looked up from reference TRBV5-1 and TRBJ1-1, is KAGVTQTPRYLIKTRGQQVTLSCSPISGHRSVSWYQQTPGQGLQFLFEYFSETQRNKGNFPGRFSGRQFSNSRSEMNVSTLELGDSALYLCASSIQMNTEAFFGQGTRLTVV.

The V and J genes are TRBV11-2 and TRBJ1-6; D perhaps matches TRBD1 (6 bases). The CDR3 loop spans 15 amino acids. V lost 4 bases to trimming and J lost 6 bases, with 13 bases between them. Germline V lookup: CDR1 SGHAT, CDR2 FQNNGV. The CDR3 region is CASSSGAPINSPLHF. In DNA, the CDR3 is TGTGCCAGCAGCTCAGGGGCCCCGATTAATTCACCCCTCCACTTT.

The chain employs TRBV11-1 and TRBJ2-7; no firm D call. In germline, CDR1 is SGHAT, CDR2 FQDESV (reference sequence). V was clipped by 5 bases and J by 6 bases, with 11 bases between them. The CDR3 is 12 amino acids. CDR3 sequence: CASSQDRFEQYF. CDR3 sequence (DNA): TGTGCCAGCAGCCAGGACCGTTTCGAGCAGTACTTC.

This clonotype turned up a few times. The chain carries TRBV28 and TRBJ2-7, with unresolved D. The ends were cut back, 7 bases at V and 7 bases at J, with 11 bases in the middle. CDR3 length: 11 amino acids. CDR1 MDHEN and CDR2 SYDVKM come from the germline V gene. The CDR3 DNA reads TGTGCCAGCACCTCCCCTTGGGAGCAGTACTTC. It codes for CASTSPWEQYF.